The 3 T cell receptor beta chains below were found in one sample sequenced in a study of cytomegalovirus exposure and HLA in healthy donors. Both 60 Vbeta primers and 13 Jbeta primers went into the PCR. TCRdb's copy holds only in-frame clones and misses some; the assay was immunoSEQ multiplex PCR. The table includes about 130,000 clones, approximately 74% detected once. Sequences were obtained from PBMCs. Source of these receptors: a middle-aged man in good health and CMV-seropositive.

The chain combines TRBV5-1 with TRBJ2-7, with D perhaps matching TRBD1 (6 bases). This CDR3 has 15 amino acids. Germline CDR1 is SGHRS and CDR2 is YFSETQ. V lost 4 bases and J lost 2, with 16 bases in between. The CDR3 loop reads CASSRSGQLPYEQYF. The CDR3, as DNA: TGCGCCAGCAGCCGGAGTGGACAGCTCCCCTACGAGCAGTACTTC.

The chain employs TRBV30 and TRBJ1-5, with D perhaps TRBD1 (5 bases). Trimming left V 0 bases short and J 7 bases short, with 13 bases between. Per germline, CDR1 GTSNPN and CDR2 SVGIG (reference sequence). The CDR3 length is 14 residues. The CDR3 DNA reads TGTGCCTGGAGTGTAGGCAGGGCTGAACAGCCCCAGCATTTT. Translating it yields CAWSVGRAEQPQHF.

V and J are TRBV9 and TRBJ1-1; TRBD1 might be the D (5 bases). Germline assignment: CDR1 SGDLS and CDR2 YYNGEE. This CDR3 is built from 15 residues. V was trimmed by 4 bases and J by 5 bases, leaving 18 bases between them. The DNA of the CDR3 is TGTGCCAGCAGCTCCAACCGGGACTCAGGGACTGAAGCTTTCTTT. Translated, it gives CASSSNRDSGTEAFF.